A few counts support the clone carrying this T cell receptor beta chain. As yet, its antigen is unknown. The entry originates in a study of T-cell memory formation after mild COVID-19. This CDR3 comprises 15 residues. V lost 4 bases to trimming and J lost 6 bases; unmatched junction nucleotides: 15. Looked up from germline, CDR1 is SQVTM and CDR2 is ANQGSEA. General study results and limits: Pre-infection memory contained some responding clones, which suggested that cross-reactive memory had joined.

After 5'RACE with constant-segment primers, TCR alpha and TCR beta cDNA libraries carrying sample barcodes and UMIs were obtained. TCRdb reanalysed the 5' RACE reads using MiXCR and keeps one entry per CDR3 protein. The sample comprises under 300,000 distinct CDR3 sequences, over 9% of which are singletons, and roughly 21% rests with the top ten. This chain connects TRBV29-1 to TRBJ2-7; 7 nucleotides agree with TRBD1. The receptor was derived from a man aged 18 to 30 who had mild COVID-19 (a few samples of this study predate the infection). Cell type and time point are not known. The sample taken for sequencing was PBMCs or a T cell subset sorted from them (not recorded which). This chain's CDR3 is CSVGQGRSVLGEQYF. The CDR3 bases are TGCAGCGTTGGACAGGGCAGATCGGTTTTAGGCGAGCAGTACTTC.